The 30 T cell receptor beta chains below all came from one sample that was sequenced in a study of OX40 agonist ivuxolimab in advanced cancers. Produced via immunoSEQ multiplex PCR; TCRdb's table is partial and in-frame only. The data hold some 41,000 clones, with approximately 90% observed a single time. The source was CD4+ or CD8+ T cells sorted from blood, collected in a trial of the OX40 agonist ivuxolimab. Source of these receptors: an adult with an advanced solid tumor such as melanoma, head and neck, liver or kidney cancer.

This clone was counted a single time. The chain joins TRBV29-1 to TRBJ2-1; possible D gene TRBD1, 6 bases. This CDR3 is built from 12 residues. Germline values: CDR1 SQVTM, CDR2 ANQGSEA. V was trimmed by 3 bases and J by 12 bases, leaving 15 bases between them. The CDR3 DNA reads TGCAGCGTTGACAGGGGTGAGGATGGGCAGTTCTTC. Translating it yields CSVDRGEDGQFF.

This clone was observed a few times. The V gene is TRBV27, the J gene TRBJ2-5; D may be TRBD1 or TRBD2 (5 bases each). The CDR3 consists of 15 residues. V lost 6 bases to trimming and J lost 2 bases, with 16 bases between them. Germline-derived CDR1 and CDR2 are MNHEY and SMNVEV (reference sequence). CDR3 residues: CASSRGLVGQETQYF. The CDR3 region has the DNA TGTGCCAGCAGCCGGGGCCTAGTGGGACAAGAGACCCAGTACTTC.

The chain carries TRBV2 and TRBJ1-3; the D is unclear. CDR3 length equals 13 residues. Germline V lookup: CDR1 SNHLY, CDR2 FYNNEI. V dropped 6 bases and J dropped 2 bases, with 8 bases sitting between them. The CDR3, as DNA: TGTGCCAGCAGAAGAGATACTGGAAACACCATATATTTT. Protein: CASRRDTGNTIYF.

The J gene is TRBJ1-1, the V gene TRBV6-1; D ambiguous. V was cut by 8 bases and J by 0 bases, with 13 bases left in between. CDR3 length equals 14 residues. CDR1 and CDR2 from the germline V gene are MNHNS and SASEGT. The CDR3 DNA sequence: TGTGCCAGCTGCTTCTCCGCCATGAACACTGAAGCTTTCTTT. Translation gives CASCFSAMNTEAFF.

The chain employs TRBV29-1 and TRBJ2-2, with a possible D match to TRBD2 (5 bases). Germline CDR1 SQVTM, CDR2 ANQGSEA. V was trimmed by 2 bases and J by 5 bases, leaving 12 bases between them. The CDR3 loop spans 14 amino acids. DNA for the CDR3: TGCAGCGTTGAACGAAATCGGGGAACCGGGGAGCTGTTTTTT. Translation gives CSVERNRGTGELFF.

The rearrangement joins TRBV2 to TRBJ2-1; 9 bases line up with TRBD2. Germline V gives CDR1 SNHLY, CDR2 FYNNEI. V trimming: 8 bases; J trimming: 7 bases; junction bases outside the gene matches: 6. There are 13 residues in the CDR3. The CDR3 DNA reads TGTGCCAGCCATCCTAGCGGGGTGAATGAGCAGTTCTTC. This gives the protein CASHPSGVNEQFF.

The chain combines TRBV4-2 with TRBJ1-3; D is uncertain. The CDR3 extends over 15 amino acids. The V gene's germline CDR1 is LGHNA and CDR2 YNFKEQ. The ends were cut back, 4 bases at V and 0 bases at J, with 10 bases in the middle. The CDR3: CASSRKDTSGNTIYF. CDR3 bases: TGTGCCAGCAGCCGGAAAGATACCTCTGGAAACACCATATATTTT.

V usage is TRBV11-2 and J usage is TRBJ2-2; D is perhaps TRBD1 (6 bases). V gave up 4 bases and J gave up 4 bases, with 10 bases separating them. The CDR3 extends over 14 amino acids. Germline V gives CDR1 SGHAT, CDR2 FQNNGV. The CDR3 coding sequence is TGTGCCAGCAGCTCGATACAGGGCACCGGGGAGCTGTTTTTT. As protein: CASSSIQGTGELFF.

CDR3 sequence: CASSLGVFGTDTEAFF. CDR3 sequence (DNA): TGTGCCAGCAGCTTAGGGGTGTTCGGGACAGACACTGAAGCTTTCTTT. The chain uses TRBV7-2 and TRBJ1-1, with TRBD1 matching over 7 bases. The length of the CDR3 is 16 residues. V was clipped by 1 base and J by 3 bases; unmatched bases: 8. Germline loops: CDR1 SGHTA, CDR2 FQGNSA.

The chain employs TRBV6-6 and TRBJ1-2, with D possibly being TRBD1 (5 bases). The CDR3 runs to 15 residues. The ends were cut back, 0 bases at V and 4 bases at J, with 12 bases in the middle. CDR1 is MNHNY, CDR2 SVGAGI, per germline (reference sequence). The DNA of the CDR3 is TGTGCCAGCAGTTACTCGGAGGGTGGGGGCTATGGCTACACCTTC. This translates into CASSYSEGGGYGYTF.

The gene calls are TRBV11-1 and TRBJ2-5; D is uncertain. Between the trimmed V and J ends, which lost 7 bases and 0 bases, there was a span of 9 bases. The CDR3 totals 13 residues. Germline values: CDR1 SGHAT, CDR2 FQDESV (reference sequence). The CDR3 loop reads CASTTVYQETQYF. CDR3 sequence (DNA): TGTGCCAGCACCACAGTATACCAAGAGACCCAGTACTTC. Full variable domain (rest looked up from reference TRBV11-1 and TRBJ2-5): EAEVAQSPRYKITEKSQAVAFWCDPISGHATLYWYRQILGQGPELLVQFQDESVVDDSQLPKDRFSAERLKGVDSTLKIQPAELGDSAMYLCASTTVYQETQYFGPGTRLLVL.

The chain couples TRBV7-2 to TRBJ1-1; maybe TRBD1 (6 bases). The CDR3 has 15 residues. Trimming took off 5 bases at V and 1 base at J, with 14 bases between the two ends. In germline, CDR1 is SGHTA, CDR2 FQGNSA. The CDR3 loop is CASSLAGHTNTEAFF. Here the CDR3 DNA reads TGTGCCAGCAGCCTCGCGGGACATACGAACACTGAAGCTTTCTTT.

V and J are TRBV4-2 and TRBJ1-2; possibly TRBD1 for D (6 bases). V shed 3 bases and J shed 7 bases, with 15 bases lying between them. The CDR3 spans 14 residues. The germline gives CDR1 LGHNA, CDR2 YNFKEQ. The CDR3 nucleotides are TGTGCCAGCAGCCAGGAGACAGGTCGAAGTGGCTACACCTTC. It codes for CASSQETGRSGYTF.

The sample holds one count of this clone. V is TRBV6-1 and J is TRBJ1-1; D is ambiguous. Germline V gene sequence: CDR1 MNHNS, CDR2 SASEGT. This CDR3 is built from 13 residues. V was cut by 7 bases and J by 2 bases, with 11 bases left in between. Here the CDR3 DNA reads TGTGCCAGCATCAATCGGGTTAACACTGAAGCTTTCTTT. Its protein product is CASINRVNTEAFF.

The J gene is TRBJ2-7, the V gene TRBV7-2; TRBD2 is a possible D gene (6 bases). Germline CDR1 and CDR2: SGHTA and FQGNSA. The CDR3 loop spans 16 amino acids. V lost 1 base, J lost 3 bases, and 16 bases lay in between. CDR3 coding DNA: TGTGCCAGCAGCTTAGTCCCGGGGAGGATCTACTACGAGCAGTACTTC. It is translated as CASSLVPGRIYYEQYF.

The J gene is TRBJ1-2, the V gene TRBV9, with TRBD1 matching 9 bases. Germline CDR1 reads SGDLS; CDR2 reads YYNGEE. The CDR3 loop spans 15 amino acids. J was trimmed by 2 bases and V by 4 bases; bases with no gene match: 6. The CDR3 nucleotides read TGTGCCAGCAGCTATACAGGGGGCACGAACTATGGCTACACCTTC. This translates into CASSYTGGTNYGYTF.

The rearrangement uses TRBV18 and TRBJ1-3; 10 nucleotides align to TRBD1. V shed 3 bases and J 2 bases; nucleotides not matched to a gene: 13. The CDR3 totals 19 residues. The germline CDR1 and CDR2 sequences are KGHSH and LQKENI. CDR3 nucleotide sequence: TGTGCCAGCTCACCCACCGGGACAGGGGTTCCCTCAGCTGGAAACACCATATATTTT. Its translation is CASSPTGTGVPSAGNTIYF.

This rearrangement joins TRBV7-2 to TRBJ2-2, with D maybe TRBD1 (5 bases). V dropped 3 bases and J dropped 0 bases, with 5 bases sitting between them. The length of the CDR3 is 14 residues. In germline, CDR1 is SGHTA, CDR2 FQGNSA. The CDR3 loop reads CASSLDTNTGELFF. The CDR3 DNA reads as TGTGCCAGCAGCTTGGACACGAACACCGGGGAGCTGTTTTTT.

This chain joins TRBV5-1 and TRBJ1-1; D is perhaps TRBD1 (6 bases). The germline CDR1 and CDR2 sequences are SGHRS and YFSETQ. CDR3 length: 15 residues. The V end was cut by 4 bases, the J end by 4 bases, with 17 bases between. The CDR3 here is CASSPGPQGSTEAFF. The CDR3 DNA reads as TGCGCCAGCAGCCCTGGCCCCCAGGGGAGCACTGAAGCTTTCTTT.

The chain carries TRBV9 and TRBJ1-3, with D maybe TRBD1 (5 bases). The CDR3 runs 16 residues. V shed 4 bases and J shed 1 base, with 15 bases lying between them. Per the germline V gene, CDR1 is SGDLS and CDR2 is YYNGEE. The CDR3 nucleotides are TGTGCCAGCAGCACCCAGGGCGCCTCGTCTGGAAACACCATATATTTT. Translated: CASSTQGASSGNTIYF.

The chain carries TRBV5-7 and TRBJ1-2; D possibly corresponds to TRBD1 (5 bases). TRBV5-7 has ORF status, its function being uncertain. Trimming took off 2 bases at V and 4 bases at J, with 15 bases between the two ends. CDR3 size: 15 residues. Written as DNA, the CDR3 is TGTGCCAGCAGCTTCTACCAGGCAGGGAGCTATGGCTACACCTTC. Translation gives CASSFYQAGSYGYTF.

The rearrangement joins TRBV6-5 to TRBJ1-1, with D uncertain. Germline V gene sequence: CDR1 MNHEY, CDR2 SVGAGI. This CDR3 contains 13 residues. Trimming took 1 base from V and 0 from J, leaving 3 bases between them. Written as DNA, the CDR3 is TGTGCCAGCAGTTACTTTATGAACACTGAAGCTTTCTTT. Protein: CASSYFMNTEAFF.

This rearrangement joins TRBV11-3 to TRBJ2-1, with D unresolved. The CDR3 covers 13 residues. In germline, CDR1 is SGHNT, CDR2 YENEEA. Between the trimmed V and J ends, which lost 1 base and 2 bases, there was a span of 3 bases. The CDR3 region has the DNA TGTGCCAGCAGCTTAGTCCCCTACAATGAGCAGTTCTTC. This translates into CASSLVPYNEQFF.

The chain recombines TRBV2 with TRBJ1-1, with D possibly TRBD1 on 5 matching bases. CDR1 and CDR2 from the germline V gene are SNHLY and FYNNEI. Deletions cut 1 base from V and 8 bases from J, with 14 bases between. The CDR3 consists of 14 residues. The CDR3 region is CASSEEDWGDEAFF. The CDR3 DNA sequence: TGTGCCAGCAGTGAAGAGGACTGGGGGGACGAAGCTTTCTTT. Combining the CDR3 with reference TRBV2 and TRBJ1-1 gives the whole variable domain EPEVTQTPSHQVTQMGQEVILRCVPISNHLYFYWYRQILGQKVEFLVSFYNNEISEKSEIFDDQFSVERPDGSNFTLKIRSTKLEDSAMYFCASSEEDWGDEAFFGQGTRLTVV.

The chain has TRBV2 and TRBJ2-2; no clear D gene. Trimming took off 7 bases at V and 1 base at J, with 4 bases between the two ends. CDR1 is SNHLY and CDR2 is FYNNEI in the germline V gene. The CDR3 is 12 residues long. The CDR3 nucleotides are TGTGCCAGCACAAAGAACACCGGGGAGCTGTTTTTT. This translates into CASTKNTGELFF.

The chain combines TRBV4-3 with TRBJ2-3, with D unclear. V dropped 2 bases and J dropped 6 bases, with 9 bases sitting between them. The CDR3 has 13 residues. Looked up from germline, CDR1 is LGHNA and CDR2 is YSLEER. The CDR3 DNA reads TGCGCCAGCAGCCAATTGGCAACGGATACGCAGTATTTT. Amino acids: CASSQLATDTQYF.

The chain couples TRBV7-3 to TRBJ1-3; no definite D call. The V gene lost 1 base and the J gene lost 3 bases, with 7 bases spanning the gap. The CDR3 runs to 14 residues. Germline V gives CDR1 SGHTA, CDR2 FQGTGA. CDR3 nucleotides: TGTGCCAGCAGCTTAAACGCAGGTGGAAACACCATATATTTT. Its translation is CASSLNAGGNTIYF.

This clone was picked up one time. The chain carries TRBV10-3 and TRBJ2-6, with a weak D call TRBD2 (6 bases). Deletions cut 3 bases from V and 0 bases from J, with 21 bases between. The germline gives CDR1 ENHRY, CDR2 SYGVKD. The CDR3 loop spans 20 amino acids. CDR3 nucleotide sequence: TGTGCCATCAGTGATTACGGGGGAGCGACAAGCTCCTCTGGGGCCAACGTCCTGACTTTC. Translation: CAISDYGGATSSSGANVLTF.

As concerns this clone: Mismatch with germline at one junction end may stem from a read error. This chain connects TRBV27 to TRBJ1-1, with D hard to call. CDR3 length equals 15 residues. Looked up from germline, CDR1 is MNHEY and CDR2 is SMNVEV (reference sequence). The CDR3: CASSFSYSVNAEAFF. CDR3 sequence (DNA): TGTGCCAGCAGTTTTAGCTACAGCGTGAACGCTGAAGCTTTCTTT.

Only one count was recorded for this clone. The rearrangement joins TRBV7-2 to TRBJ2-1; D unclear. Trimming stripped 4 bases from V and 10 bases from J, with 14 bases between. The CDR3 has 13 amino acids. The germline gives CDR1 SGHTA, CDR2 FQGNSA. CDR3 region: CASSYARHLEQFF. The DNA of the CDR3 is TGTGCCAGCAGCTACGCACGACATCTCGAGCAGTTCTTC.